A selection of T cell receptor beta chains follows, all from one sample in a study of T-cell reconstitution after alpha-beta-depleted transplantation in children. One entry per CDR3 protein results from TCRdb running MiXCR on the PCR reads. The table records hundreds of thousands of distinct CDR3 sequences, around 9.6% of them present only once. Source: PBMCs from the stem cell graft donor, taken from the stem cell graft. Every receptor here comes from a human donor who donated a stem cell graft to a child with SCID. CDR3s include the opening cysteine and the closing phenylalanine or tryptophan. D genes are given only for firm matches. Size values are once, few and many counts, or a class for expanded clones, and some rows have none.

D gene,V gene,J gene,clone size,CDR3 protein,CDR3 DNA
TRBD2,TRBV7-2,TRBJ2-3,-,CASRHTGLAGGTDTQYF,TGTGCCAGCAGGCATACTGGACTAGCGGGGGGAACAGATACGCAGTATTTT
-,TRBV29-1,TRBJ2-1,few,CSVERVRGEQFF,TGCAGCGTTGAAAGGGTACGGGGTGAGCAGTTCTTC
-,TRBV2,TRBJ2-2,many,CASQGGTGELFF,TGTGCCAGCCAAGGTGGAACCGGGGAGCTGTTTTTT
TRBD1,TRBV7-9,TRBJ2-3,few,CASSHTGQGAWDTQYF,TGTGCCAGCAGCCATACCGGACAGGGGGCGTGGGATACGCAGTATTTT
TRBD1,TRBV5-5,TRBJ2-1,few,CASSWGTGVYNEQFF,TGTGCCAGCAGCTGGGGGACAGGGGTCTACAATGAGCAGTTCTTC
TRBD2,TRBV5-6,TRBJ2-7,-,CASSSYTSGSSYEQYF,TGTGCCAGCAGCTCTTATACTAGCGGAAGCTCCTACGAGCAGTACTTC
-,TRBV20-1,TRBJ1-1,many,CSALGWGDTEAFF,TGCAGTGCTCTAGGGTGGGGTGACACTGAAGCTTTCTTT
-,TRBV4-1,TRBJ2-2,few,CASSQDIRVRANTGELFF,TGCGCCAGCAGCCAAGATATTCGGGTACGAGCGAACACCGGGGAGCTGTTTTTT
-,TRBV6-5,TRBJ2-3,few,CASSYAGPSTDTQYF,TGTGCCAGCAGTTACGCGGGGCCTAGCACAGATACGCAGTATTTT
TRBD1,TRBV7-9,TRBJ2-1,few,CASSPRQGPTNNEQFF,TGTGCCAGCAGCCCAAGACAGGGACCCACTAACAATGAGCAGTTCTTC
-,TRBV18,TRBJ2-6,-,CASSPLPGQASGANVLTF,TGTGCCAGCTCACCACTTCCCGGTCAGGCCTCGGGGGCCAACGTCCTGACTTTC
-,TRBV7-9,TRBJ1-2,-,CASSVRGYTF,TGTGCCAGCAGCGTCCGGGGCTACACCTTC
TRBD1,TRBV12-3/TRBV12-4,TRBJ1-1,few,CASRRQGMISTEAFF,TGTGCCAGTAGGCGACAGGGAATGATTAGCACTGAAGCTTTCTTT
-,TRBV7-8,TRBJ2-7,-,CASSFRFGEQYF,TGTGCCAGCAGCTTCCGATTTGGGGAGCAGTACTTC
TRBD1,TRBV12-3/TRBV12-4,TRBJ1-4,few,CASSPTGQGGNEKLFF,TGTGCCAGCAGCCCAACCGGACAGGGAGGGAATGAAAAACTGTTTTTT
-,TRBV29-1,TRBJ2-7,few,CSVTITNYEQYF,TGCAGCGTGACAATCACCAACTACGAGCAGTACTTC
-,TRBV12-3/TRBV12-4,TRBJ2-7,-,CASSSVTSYEQYF,TGTGCCAGCAGCTCAGTGACGTCCTACGAGCAGTACTTC
-,TRBV28,TRBJ2-3,-,CASAVTDTQYF,TGTGCCAGCGCCGTCACAGATACGCAGTATTTT
-,TRBV5-1,TRBJ2-7,many,CASSTSSGSPSPYEQYF,TGCGCCAGCAGCACATCATCCGGGTCCCCGTCCCCCTACGAGCAGTACTTC
TRBD1,TRBV6-1,TRBJ1-1,few,CASREDRTTEAFF,TGTGCCAGCAGGGAGGACAGGACCACTGAAGCTTTCTTT
TRBD2,TRBV15,TRBJ2-1,-,CSTSRDRGGGVNEHFF,TGTTCCACCAGCAGAGATCGAGGCGGGGGGGTAAATGAGCATTTCTTC
-,TRBV12-3/TRBV12-4,TRBJ2-2,few,CASTIRILTTGELFF,TGTGCCAGCACCATTAGAATCCTTACCACCGGGGAGCTGTTTTTT
-,TRBV9,TRBJ2-2,few,CASSVLAGAGAGITGELFF,TGTGCCAGCAGCGTCCTGGCCGGGGCGGGGGCAGGGATCACCGGGGAGCTGTTTTTT
-,TRBV7-2,TRBJ2-2,-,CASSLDRGRFAGELFF,TGTGCCAGCAGCTTAGACCGGGGGCGATTCGCCGGGGAGCTGTTTTTT
-,TRBV12-3/TRBV12-4,TRBJ1-5,few,CASSPTDSYQPQHF,TGTGCCAGCAGTCCGACGGACAGTTATCAGCCCCAGCATTTT
-,TRBV19,TRBJ2-3,-,CASSITLPRTDTQYF,TGTGCCAGTAGTATTACACTCCCGCGCACAGATACGCAGTATTTT
-,TRBV12-3/TRBV12-4,TRBJ2-3,many,CASSSWNSTDTQYF,TGTGCCAGCAGTTCCTGGAACTCCACAGATACGCAGTATTTT
TRBD1,TRBV29-1,TRBJ2-2,many,CSVGQGVGELFF,TGCAGCGTTGGACAGGGCGTCGGGGAGCTGTTTTTT
-,TRBV7-8,TRBJ2-1,few,CASSIHRESGVF,TGTGCCAGCAGCATACACAGGGAATCGGGGGTCTTC
-,TRBV7-9,TRBJ2-1,few,CASSFSRGDNEQFF,TGTGCCAGCAGCTTTAGCAGGGGCGACAATGAGCAGTTCTTC
-,TRBV18,TRBJ2-7,-,CASSPPYDYEQYF,TGTGCCAGCTCACCACCGTACGACTACGAGCAGTACTTC
-,TRBV5-1,TRBJ2-1,-,CASSVDSYNEQFF,TGCGCCAGCAGCGTGGACAGCTACAATGAGCAGTTCTTC
TRBD1,TRBV20-1,TRBJ2-7,many,CSARGQGEYF,TGCAGTGCCCGAGGACAGGGGGAGTACTTC
-,TRBV4-1,TRBJ1-1,many,CASSQDPRGAQNTEAFF,TGCGCCAGCAGCCAAGACCCCCGGGGGGCCCAAAACACTGAAGCTTTCTTT
-,TRBV6-1,TRBJ1-6,few,CASRGTPGSSPLHF,TGTGCCAGCAGGGGGACCCCCGGAAGTTCACCCCTCCACTTT
-,TRBV7-9,TRBJ2-2,-,CASSPPDTGTGELFF,TGTGCCAGCAGCCCACCCGATACAGGGACCGGGGAGCTGTTTTTT
-,TRBV5-1,TRBJ2-7,few,CASSLIGGLHSSYEQYF,TGCGCCAGCAGCTTGATTGGGGGGTTGCATTCCTCCTACGAGCAGTACTTC
TRBD2,TRBV10-3,TRBJ2-3,many,CAIQPGGQGDTQYF,TGTGCCATACAACCGGGGGGGCAGGGAGATACGCAGTATTTT
-,TRBV13,TRBJ2-7,many,CASSSRAAHYEQYF,TGTGCCAGCAGCTCACGGGCAGCCCACTACGAGCAGTACTTC
-,TRBV4-2,TRBJ1-2,many,CASSHPTWAGYTF,TGTGCCAGCAGCCACCCGACGTGGGCTGGCTACACCTTC
-,TRBV12-3/TRBV12-4,TRBJ2-3,many,CASSLGSLLDTQYF,TGTGCCAGCAGTCTAGGGAGTCTGTTGGATACGCAGTATTTT
-,TRBV12-5,TRBJ1-1,many,CASGKNTEAFF,TGTGCTAGTGGTAAGAACACTGAAGCTTTCTTT
-,TRBV20-1,TRBJ2-7,-,CSARDSGGGAYEQYF,TGCAGTGCTAGAGATTCAGGAGGGGGGGCCTACGAGCAGTACTTC
-,TRBV20-1,TRBJ2-1,many,CSARVPGGVDNEQFF,TGCAGTGCTAGAGTTCCGGGGGGCGTGGACAATGAGCAGTTCTTC
-,TRBV9,TRBJ2-5,many,CASSVGWGPQETQYF,TGTGCCAGCAGCGTAGGGTGGGGGCCGCAAGAGACCCAGTACTTC
-,TRBV18,TRBJ2-5,-,CASSLLAPGETQYF,TGTGCCAGCTCACTACTAGCTCCGGGAGAGACCCAGTACTTC
-,TRBV3-1,TRBJ1-2,-,CASSRQQGGYTF,TGTGCCAGCAGTCGACAACAGGGCGGCTACACCTTC
TRBD2,TRBV11-1,TRBJ2-1,-,CASSSTSAGVIVPRGQFF,TGTGCCAGCAGCTCAACATCAGCGGGGGTAATTGTCCCTCGGGGGCAGTTCTTC
-,TRBV24-1,TRBJ2-1,many,CATSDFSGGNEQFF,TGTGCCACCAGTGATTTTTCGGGTGGGAATGAGCAGTTCTTC
TRBD1,TRBV11-1,TRBJ2-3,few,CASSLPETTGTGADTQYF,TGTGCCAGCAGCCTACCCGAGACCACCGGGACAGGGGCTGATACGCAGTATTTT
-,TRBV4-2,TRBJ2-7,few,CASSKGGEQYF,TGTGCCAGCAGCAAGGGTGGGGAGCAGTACTTC
-,TRBV12-3/TRBV12-4,TRBJ2-5,-,CASSLPGSRETQYF,TGTGCCAGCAGTTTACCGGGCTCCCGGGAGACCCAGTACTTC
-,TRBV5-1,TRBJ2-3,-,CASSLVTEQLDSTQYF,TGCGCCAGCAGCTTGGTTACGGAGCAACTTGATTCTACGCAGTATTTT
TRBD2,TRBV20-1,TRBJ2-2,many,CSAWTSGSTGELFF,TGCAGTGCGTGGACTAGCGGGTCCACCGGGGAGCTGTTTTTT
TRBD2,TRBV6-2/TRBV6-3,TRBJ2-3,many,CASSFTSGGPSSTDTQYF,TGTGCCAGCAGCTTCACGAGCGGGGGGCCTTCTAGCACAGATACGCAGTATTTT